Below are 27 T cell receptor beta chains sequenced from a single sample in a study of metastatic and nonmetastatic thyroid tumors. From the PCR reads, TCRdb re-called clones with MiXCR. Seen here are roughly 70,000 clones, around 18% observed once, and the top ten hold 13%. No patient had received any treatment before thyroid surgery. Input material: blood. Every receptor here comes from a female donor with papillary thyroid cancer or a benign thyroid nodule (not recorded which). Some clones in this sample may be carry-over from other donors' samples.

Ten or more counts support this clone. The V call is TRBV29-1, the J call TRBJ2-7, with 8 bases matching TRBD2. This CDR3 is 13 amino acids long. The V and J ends lost 7 bases and 2 bases, in that order; junction bases with no gene match: 7. CDR1 is SQVTM and CDR2 is ANQGSEA in the germline V gene. The CDR3 reads CSASTSATYEQYF. The DNA of the CDR3 is TGCAGCGCTTCGACTAGCGCAACCTACGAGCAGTACTTC.

The chain's CDR3 is CASSSGQAYNEQFF. The CDR3 DNA sequence: TGCGCCAGCTCCTCGGGACAGGCCTACAATGAGCAGTTCTTC. The chain is built from TRBV5-1 and TRBJ2-1; 8 bases map to TRBD1. The CDR3 length is 14 residues. Trimming took 7 bases from V and 2 from J; bases not matched to a gene: 5. Germline lookup yields CDR1 SGHRS and CDR2 YFSETQ.

This clone was observed many times. The chain has TRBV30 and TRBJ2-1; perhaps TRBD1 as D (7 bases). Germline V gene sequence: CDR1 GTSNPN, CDR2 SVGIG (reference sequence). Trimming cost V 4 bases and J 7 bases, with 17 bases left between them. The length of the CDR3 is 14 residues. In DNA, the CDR3 is TGTGCCTGGAAAGGGGAGCCAGGGGGGAATGAGCAGTTCTTC. It is translated as CAWKGEPGGNEQFF.

This clone was seen only once. The genes are TRBV5-5 and TRBJ1-4; 9 bases match TRBD1. CDR1 and CDR2 (germline): SGHKS, YYEKEE (reference sequence). The CDR3 runs 14 residues. The CDR3 reads CNSSWGQGREKLFF. The CDR3 bases are TGTAACAGCAGCTGGGGACAGGGACGGGAAAAACTGTTTTTT.

V usage is TRBV30 and J usage is TRBJ2-2, with 12 positions matching TRBD2. This CDR3 is built from 14 residues. After removal of 3 bases from V and 4 bases from J, the junction contained 0 bases not matched to a gene. CDR1 is GTSNPN and CDR2 is SVGIG in the germline V gene (reference sequence). The CDR3 region has the DNA TGTGCCTGGAGGACTAGCGGGAGCACCGGGGAGCTGTTTTTT. Translated, it gives CAWRTSGSTGELFF.

Ten or more counts support this clone. For the CDR3, the DNA is TGCGCCAGCAGCTTCGGGACAGGGAGAAACGAGCAGTACTTC. Translating gives CASSFGTGRNEQYF. The chain combines TRBV5-1 with TRBJ2-7, with TRBD1 matching 9 bases. The length of the CDR3 is 14 residues. The V gene's germline CDR1 is SGHRS and CDR2 YFSETQ. V lost 2 bases to trimming and J lost 5 bases; unmatched junction nucleotides: 5.

The V gene is TRBV24-1, the J gene TRBJ1-2, with a weak D call TRBD1 (5 bases). The CDR3 contains 12 residues. V was clipped by 4 bases and J by 7 bases, with 9 bases between them. Germline lookup yields CDR1 KGHDR and CDR2 SFDVKD. As DNA, the CDR3 is TGTGCCACCAGTGACTGGGGGGGTGGCTACACCTTC. Its translation: CATSDWGGGYTF.

There are many counts of this clone. The V call is TRBV4-1, the J call TRBJ2-4; weak D call: TRBD1 (5 bases). Germline-derived CDR1 and CDR2 are MGHRA and YSYEKL. V was trimmed by 0 bases and J by 6 bases, leaving 12 bases between them. The CDR3 contains 15 residues. The CDR3 loop is CASSQEGSGSNIQYF. The CDR3 DNA reads TGCGCCAGCAGCCAAGAAGGTTCAGGGTCAAACATTCAGTACTTC.

This clone was counted many times. The J gene is TRBJ2-3, the V gene TRBV6-4; TRBD2 matches 8 bases. Germline V gene data show CDR1 as MRHNA and CDR2 as SNTAGT. The CDR3 runs 14 residues. V dropped 0 bases and J dropped 4; count of bases not matched to a gene: 0. This CDR3 is CASSDSAGADTQYF. DNA for the CDR3: TGTGCCAGCAGTGACTCAGCGGGAGCAGATACGCAGTATTTT.

This clone was recorded at least ten times. The genes are TRBV24-1 and TRBJ2-7; 9 bases line up with TRBD1. CDR1 KGHDR and CDR2 SFDVKD come from the germline V gene. The CDR3 has 16 amino acids. V was clipped by 4 bases and J by 6 bases; unmatched bases: 12. The CDR3: CATSDPKQGARSEQYF. CDR3 sequence (DNA): TGTGCCACCAGTGACCCAAAACAGGGGGCGCGTTCCGAGCAGTACTTC.

The genes are TRBV6-1 and TRBJ1-4, with D perhaps TRBD1 (6 bases). Trimming took 6 bases from V and 3 from J, leaving 14 bases between them. This CDR3 has 15 amino acids. Germline CDR1 MNHNS, CDR2 SASEGT. CDR3 nucleotides: TGTGCCAGCAGACACGACAGGCAGTCTAATGAAAAACTGTTTTTT. This codes for CASRHDRQSNEKLFF.

The CDR3, as DNA: TGCAGTGCTTCCGGGACTAGCGGGATGGGGGGGTGGAATGAGCAGTTCTTC. It specifies CSASGTSGMGGWNEQFF. The V call is TRBV20-1, the J call TRBJ2-1; 13 positions match TRBD2. J lost 7 bases, V lost 5 bases, and 14 bases had no gene match. CDR1 DFQATT and CDR2 SNEGSKA come from the germline V gene (reference sequence). The CDR3 loop spans 17 amino acids.

This clone appeared many times. This CDR3 reads CATSDNQGNEKLFF. The CDR3 nucleotides are TGTGCCACCAGTGATAACCAGGGAAATGAAAAACTGTTTTTT. The chain has TRBV24-1 and TRBJ1-4; maybe TRBD1 (5 bases). The CDR3 runs to 14 residues. The V gene lost 3 bases and the J gene lost 5 bases, with 9 bases spanning the gap. Germline loops: CDR1 KGHDR, CDR2 SFDVKD.

This clone was observed at least ten times. This chain links TRBV18 with TRBJ1-2, with D perhaps matching TRBD1 (6 bases). Germline V lookup: CDR1 KGHSH, CDR2 LQKENI. This CDR3 is 15 amino acids long. V was clipped by 6 bases and J by 3 bases, with 17 bases between them. The CDR3 is CASSTTGTLHYGYTF. The CDR3 coding sequence is TGTGCCAGCTCGACTACAGGGACCCTACACTATGGCTACACCTTC.

V usage is TRBV9 and J usage is TRBJ2-7; D gene unclear. The CDR3 consists of 11 residues. The V and J ends lost 7 bases and 3 bases respectively, with 8 bases between them. CDR1 SGDLS and CDR2 YYNGEE come from the germline V gene. This CDR3 is CASVGVYEQYF. CDR3 nucleotides: TGTGCCAGCGTTGGGGTCTACGAGCAGTACTTC.

Ten or more counts support this clone. The chain couples TRBV20-1 to TRBJ1-3; possible D gene TRBD1, 5 bases. Trimming took 6 bases from V and 4 from J, leaving 16 bases between them. This CDR3 comprises 14 residues. Germline CDR1 DFQATT, CDR2 SNEGSKA (reference sequence). The CDR3 region has the DNA TGCAGTGCACCCATGACAGAGGTGGGAAACACCATATATTTT. As protein: CSAPMTEVGNTIYF.

This clone was detected only a few times. This chain links TRBV13 with TRBJ2-2; no definite D call. This CDR3 has 12 residues. Germline V lookup: CDR1 PRHDT, CDR2 FYEKMQ (reference sequence). V shed 6 bases and J shed 6 bases, with 8 bases lying between them. CDR3 in DNA: TGTGCCAGCAGGACGGCCTCCGGGGAGCTGTTTTTT. Translating it yields CASRTASGELFF. The full variable domain, its missing parts supplied by reference TRBV13 and TRBJ2-2, is AAGVIQSPRHLIKEKRETATLKCYPIPRHDTVYWYQQGPGQDPQFLISFYEKMQSDKGSIPDRFSAQQFSDYHSELNMSSLELGDSALYFCASRTASGELFFGEGSRLTVL.

The V and J genes are TRBV12-3 or TRBV12-4 and TRBJ1-1; 11 bases map to TRBD1. The J call may be in error: the DNA end matches TRBJ1-6 better. This CDR3 contains 16 residues. CDR3: CASSPRIGTGGSPLHF. As DNA, the CDR3 is TGTGCCAGCAGTCCACGTATTGGGACAGGGGGATCACCCCTCCACTTT.

Only one count was recorded for this clone. The rearrangement uses TRBV7-3 and TRBJ2-2, with D possibly TRBD2 on 5 matching bases. Germline V gene data show CDR1 as SGHTA and CDR2 as FQGTGA. V lost 1 base and J 6 bases, leaving 21 bases between the germline ends. The CDR3 totals 18 residues. The CDR3 is CASSLSGSRRGGAGELFF. CDR3 DNA: TGTGCCAGCAGCTTAAGCGGATCCAGGAGAGGAGGAGCCGGGGAGCTGTTTTTT. Looking up the rest from reference TRBV7-3 and TRBJ2-2 gives the full variable domain: GAGVSQTPSNKVTEKGKYVELRCDPISGHTALYWYRQSLGQGPEFLIYFQGTGAADDSGLPNDRFFAVRPEGSVSTLKIQRTERGDSAVYLCASSLSGSRRGGAGELFFGEGSRLTVL.

In this sample, this clone turned up many times. V gene TRBV15 combines with J gene TRBJ2-1; TRBD2 matches at 8 bases. V shed 4 bases and J 8 bases; nucleotides not matched to a gene: 13. Germline CDR1 is LNHNV and CDR2 is YYDKDF (reference sequence). This CDR3 is 16 amino acids long. This CDR3 reads CATSTRREGLADEQFF. CDR3 nucleotide sequence: TGTGCCACCAGCACCAGAAGAGAAGGACTAGCAGATGAGCAGTTCTTC.

This clone was observed many times. This sequence joins TRBV19 and TRBJ2-1; D unclear. The CDR3 spans 14 residues. Trimming removed 8 bases from V and 5 bases from J, with 16 bases in between. In germline, CDR1 is LNHDA, CDR2 SQIVND (reference sequence). CDR3 amino acids: CASSPLGRHNEQFF. CDR3 nucleotides: TGTGCCAGTTCCCCTCTTGGGCGGCACAATGAGCAGTTCTTC.

The chain carries TRBV12-3 or TRBV12-4 and TRBJ1-1; TRBD1 might be the D (6 bases). The CDR3 has 13 amino acids. The germline V and J ends were trimmed by 5 bases and 1 base, with 8 bases remaining between them. The CDR3 coding sequence is TGTGCCAGCAGTATGGGACAGAACACTGAAGCTTTCTTT. It is translated as CASSMGQNTEAFF.

With regard to this clone: Being one base from a much bigger clone, this may be a read error. The chain has TRBV11-2 and TRBJ2-1; TRBD1 matches 11 bases. The germline V gene encodes CDR1 SGHAT and CDR2 FQNNGV. The CDR3 runs to 15 residues. The J segment lost 12 bases and the V segment lost 7 bases, leaving 14 bases of the junction unmatched. The CDR3 loop reads CASNIRGTGGSGQFF. CDR3 DNA: TGTGCCAGCAACATAAGGGGGACAGGGGGGTCTGGGCAGTTCTTC.

The chain combines TRBV2 with TRBJ2-3, with D tentatively TRBD1 (5 bases). CDR3 length: 13 residues. Trimming shortened V by 4 bases and J by 5 bases, and 10 bases separated the two germline ends. Germline V gives CDR1 SNHLY, CDR2 FYNNEI. The CDR3 DNA reads as TGTGCCAGCAGTGGGACAAGGTTAGATACGCAGTATTTT. Translating it yields CASSGTRLDTQYF.

This clone was seen ten or more times. The chain combines TRBV11-1 with TRBJ2-2, with 8 nucleotides matching TRBD1. Germline V CDR1 and CDR2: SGHAT, FQDESV (reference sequence). Losses at the gene ends were 5 bases for V and 1 base for J; bases not matched to a gene: 3. The CDR3 loop spans 15 amino acids. CDR3 sequence: CASSKGQVNTGELFF. The CDR3 DNA reads as TGTGCCAGCAGCAAGGGACAGGTGAACACCGGGGAGCTGTTTTTT.

Of note for this clone: This sequence may be a read error, since a much larger clone differs from it by one base. The chain uses TRBV19 and TRBJ2-1, with D hard to call. This CDR3 has 15 residues. CDR1 is LNHDA and CDR2 is SQIVND in the germline V gene (reference sequence). The CDR3 nucleotides are TGTGCCAGTATTATATCGGCAAGAGCGCACAATGAGCAGTTCTTC. Its translation is CASIISARAHNEQFF.

In this sample, this clone turned up many times. V usage is TRBV12-3 or TRBV12-4 and J usage is TRBJ2-7; no definite D call. Trimming pared 4 bases from V and 3 bases from J, leaving 16 bases between. The CDR3 consists of 15 residues. The CDR3 loop is CASSSTQRDLYEQYF. In DNA, the CDR3 is TGTGCCAGCAGTTCGACCCAGCGAGACCTCTACGAGCAGTACTTC.